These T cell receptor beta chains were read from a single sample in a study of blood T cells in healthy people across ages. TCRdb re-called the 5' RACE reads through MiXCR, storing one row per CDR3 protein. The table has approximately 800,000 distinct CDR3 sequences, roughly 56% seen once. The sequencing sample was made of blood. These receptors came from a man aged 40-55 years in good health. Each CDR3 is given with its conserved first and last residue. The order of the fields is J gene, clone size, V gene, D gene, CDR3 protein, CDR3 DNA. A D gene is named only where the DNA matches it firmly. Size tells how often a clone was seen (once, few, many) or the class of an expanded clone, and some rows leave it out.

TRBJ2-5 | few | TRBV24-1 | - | CATAKSSLQETQYF | TGTGCCACCGCTAAAAGCAGCCTCCAAGAGACCCAGTACTTC
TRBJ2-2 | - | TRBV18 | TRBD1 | CASPPRTGGLPGTGELFF | TGTGCCAGCCCACCACGGACAGGGGGCCTACCCGGGACCGGGGAGCTGTTTTTT
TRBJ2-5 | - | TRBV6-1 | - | CASSELALETQYF | TGTGCCAGCAGTGAACTGGCCTTAGAGACCCAGTACTTC
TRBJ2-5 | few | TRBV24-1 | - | CATSARRGNEQYF | TGTGCCACCAGTGCACGTCGAGGGAATGAGCAGTACTTC
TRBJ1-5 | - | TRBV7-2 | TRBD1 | CASSTYTGDQPQHF | TGTGCCAGCAGCACTTATACAGGGGATCAGCCCCAGCATTTT
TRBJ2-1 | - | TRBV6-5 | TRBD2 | CASSSESREGLYNEQFF | TGTGCCAGCAGTTCCGAGTCCCGGGAGGGCCTCTACAATGAGCAGTTCTTC
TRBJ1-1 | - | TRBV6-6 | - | CASSRGGGGTEAFF | TGTGCCAGCAGCCGAGGAGGGGGTGGGACTGAAGCTTTCTTT
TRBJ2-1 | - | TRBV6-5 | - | CASSYSGWTARRDEQFF | TGTGCCAGCAGTTACTCCGGTTGGACAGCGCGTAGGGATGAGCAGTTCTTC
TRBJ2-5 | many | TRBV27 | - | CASKSSGQLQETQYF | TGTGCCAGCAAGTCTAGCGGACAGCTTCAAGAGACCCAGTACTTC
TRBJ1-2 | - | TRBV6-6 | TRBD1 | CASSYSTGIAGYTF | TGTGCCAGCAGTTACTCGACAGGGATTGCGGGCTACACCTTC
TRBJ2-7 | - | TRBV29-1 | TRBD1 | CSALSGTGYEQYF | TGCAGCGCGTTGTCCGGGACAGGTTACGAGCAGTACTTC
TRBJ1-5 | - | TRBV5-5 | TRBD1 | CASSLVAGTGGQPQHF | TGTGCCAGCAGCTTGGTCGCTGGAACAGGGGGTCAGCCCCAGCATTTT
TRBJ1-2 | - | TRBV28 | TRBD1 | CASSLGTEGIWGYTF | TGTGCCAGCAGTCTCGGGACAGAGGGTATATGGGGCTACACCTTC
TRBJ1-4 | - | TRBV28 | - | CASSLLGLGGEKLFF | TGTGCCAGCAGTTTATTGGGGCTGGGAGGGGAAAAACTGTTTTTT
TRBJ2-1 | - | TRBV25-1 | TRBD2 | CASSEGLAYSEQFF | TGTGCCAGCAGTGAGGGACTAGCTTACAGTGAGCAGTTCTTC
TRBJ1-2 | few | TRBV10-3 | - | CAISETGMFNYGYTF | TGTGCCATCAGTGAGACAGGGATGTTTAACTATGGCTACACCTTC
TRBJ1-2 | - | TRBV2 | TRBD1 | CASSAGQGWDYTF | TGTGCCAGCAGTGCGGGACAGGGTTGGGACTACACCTTC
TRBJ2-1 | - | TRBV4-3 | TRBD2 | CASSQGSTSGGAREQFF | TGCGCCAGCAGCCAAGGATCTACTAGCGGGGGGGCAAGAGAGCAGTTCTTC
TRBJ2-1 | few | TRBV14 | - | CASRGLSNEQFF | TGTGCCAGCAGGGGGTTATCCAATGAGCAGTTCTTC
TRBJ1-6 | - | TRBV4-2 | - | CASSRWSRAQGAGMKNSPLHF | TGTGCCAGCAGCCGGTGGAGTCGGGCCCAAGGAGCAGGAATGAAGAATTCACCCCTCCACTTT
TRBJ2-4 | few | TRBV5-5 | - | CASSLTVVGLVGAKNIQYF | TGTGCCAGCAGCCTGACAGTAGTTGGGTTAGTCGGAGCCAAAAACATTCAGTACTTC
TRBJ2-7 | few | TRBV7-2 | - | CASSLNRGWSSYEQYF | TGTGCCAGCAGCTTAAATCGTGGATGGAGCTCCTACGAGCAGTACTTC
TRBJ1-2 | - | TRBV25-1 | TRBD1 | CASSSPTGPTYGYTF | TGTGCCAGCAGTTCTCCGACAGGGCCAACATACGGCTACACCTTC
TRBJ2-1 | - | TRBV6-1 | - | CASSRQRYPYNEQFF | TGTGCCAGCAGTCGACAGCGTTACCCCTACAATGAGCAGTTCTTC
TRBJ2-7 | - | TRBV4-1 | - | CASSRADTSYEQYF | TGCGCCAGCAGCCGGGCCGACACCTCCTACGAGCAGTACTTC
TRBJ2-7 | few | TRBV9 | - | CASSVAANIRAEQYF | TGTGCCAGCAGCGTAGCGGCTAACATACGGGCCGAGCAGTACTTC
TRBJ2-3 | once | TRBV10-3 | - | CAISVGTGADTQYF | TGTGCCATCAGTGTTGGGACTGGGGCAGATACGCAGTATTTT
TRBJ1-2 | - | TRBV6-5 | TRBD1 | CASTGTGTNYGYTF | TGTGCCAGCACCGGGACAGGCACTAACTATGGCTACACCTTC
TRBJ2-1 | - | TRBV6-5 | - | CASSSAGAPQDEQFF | TGTGCCAGCAGTTCCGCCGGGGCCCCCCAGGATGAGCAGTTCTTC
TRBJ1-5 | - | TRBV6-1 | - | CASSVTYRPRDHLYSNQPQHF | TGTGCCAGCTCGGTGACCTACCGCCCCCGGGACCACCTTTATAGCAATCAGCCCCAGCATTTT
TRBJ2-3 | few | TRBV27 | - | CASSFLNGVDTQYF | TGTGCCAGCAGTTTTCTGAATGGGGTGGATACGCAGTATTTT
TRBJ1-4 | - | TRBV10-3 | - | CAISLQGPFEKLFF | TGTGCCATCAGCCTACAGGGTCCCTTTGAAAAACTGTTTTTT
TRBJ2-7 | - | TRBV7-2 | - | CASSPTPGKLYEQYF | TGTGCCAGCAGCCCAACCCCAGGGAAGCTCTACGAGCAGTACTTC
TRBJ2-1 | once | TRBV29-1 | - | CSFTDFQAYSYNEQFF | TGCAGCTTCACGGACTTTCAAGCTTACTCCTACAATGAGCAGTTCTTC
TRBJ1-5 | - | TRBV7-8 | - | CASSLGDRGTYNPPQHF | TGTGCCAGCAGCTTGGGAGACCGTGGGACGTACAATCCGCCCCAGCATTTT
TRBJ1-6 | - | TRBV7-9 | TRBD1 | CASSAGTGYSPLHF | TGTGCCAGCAGCGCCGGGACAGGGTATTCACCCCTCCACTTT
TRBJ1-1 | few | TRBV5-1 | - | CASSLERGNTEAFF | TGCGCCAGCAGCTTAGAGAGGGGGAACACTGAAGCTTTCTTT
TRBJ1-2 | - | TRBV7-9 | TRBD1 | CAGSFLATGVYGYTF | TGTGCCGGCAGCTTCCTGGCGACAGGGGTTTATGGCTACACCTTC
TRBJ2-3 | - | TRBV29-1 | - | CGVLTPGQLGGTQYF | TGCGGCGTCCTCACCCCGGGACAACTAGGCGGTACGCAGTATTTT
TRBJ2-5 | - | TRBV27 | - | CASSLRVWETQYF | TGTGCCAGCAGTTTAAGGGTGTGGGAGACCCAGTACTTC
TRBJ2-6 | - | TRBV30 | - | CAWSAGYSGGANVLTF | TGTGCCTGGAGTGCAGGGTACTCTGGTGGGGCCAACGTCCTGACTTTC
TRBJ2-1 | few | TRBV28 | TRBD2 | CASSIGPLAGGHPYNEQFF | TGTGCCAGCAGTATCGGTCCCCTAGCGGGGGGTCACCCCTACAATGAGCAGTTCTTC
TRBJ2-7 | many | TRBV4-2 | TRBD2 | CASSQNSGTIYEQYF | TGTGCCAGCAGCCAGAATAGCGGGACAATCTACGAGCAGTACTTC
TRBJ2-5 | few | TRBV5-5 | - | CASSLIWGETQYF | TGTGCCAGCAGCTTGATTTGGGGAGAGACCCAGTACTTC
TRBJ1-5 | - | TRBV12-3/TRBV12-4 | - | CASSLRQGWGISNQPQHF | TGTGCCAGCAGTTTACGGCAGGGGTGGGGGATAAGCAATCAGCCCCAGCATTTT
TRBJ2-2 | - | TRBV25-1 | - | CASSVYQGTWELFF | TGTGCCAGCAGTGTCTACCAGGGCACCTGGGAGCTGTTTTTT